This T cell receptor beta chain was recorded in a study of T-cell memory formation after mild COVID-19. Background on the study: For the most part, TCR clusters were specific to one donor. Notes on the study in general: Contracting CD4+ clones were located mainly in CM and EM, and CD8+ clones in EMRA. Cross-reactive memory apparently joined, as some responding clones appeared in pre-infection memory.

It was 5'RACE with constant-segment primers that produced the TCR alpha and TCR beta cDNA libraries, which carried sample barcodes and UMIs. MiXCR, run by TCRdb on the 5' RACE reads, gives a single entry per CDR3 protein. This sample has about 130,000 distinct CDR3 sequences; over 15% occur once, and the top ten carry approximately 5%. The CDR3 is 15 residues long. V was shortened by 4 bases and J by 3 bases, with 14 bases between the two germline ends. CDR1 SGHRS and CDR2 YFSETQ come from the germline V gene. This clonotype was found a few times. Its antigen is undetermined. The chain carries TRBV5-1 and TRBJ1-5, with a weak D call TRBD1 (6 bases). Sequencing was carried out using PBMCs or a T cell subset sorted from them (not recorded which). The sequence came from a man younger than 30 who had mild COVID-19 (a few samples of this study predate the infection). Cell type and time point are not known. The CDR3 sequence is CASSIGPGDNQPQHF. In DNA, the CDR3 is TGCGCCAGCAGCATTGGGCCAGGGGACAATCAGCCCCAGCATTTT.